This T cell receptor (beta chain) appears in the sequencing data of a study of a mutant IDH1 vaccine in newly diagnosed glioma. Study summary: The treated population exhibited a male proportion of around 62%, a female proportion of about 38%, and a mean age of roughly 41 years.

On this clone itself: The antigen is unknown. The junction differs from germline at one of its ends, possibly a read error.

As to time point: week 11, during vaccination. Every vaccine dose comprised 300 ug of mutant IDH1 20-mer peptide plus topical imiquimod. New IDH1-mutant, ATRX-lost WHO grade 3 or 4 astrocytomas occurred in donors. Measured with immunoSEQ multiplex PCR; TCRdb has only the in-frame clones, and not every one. The sample carries roughly 60,000 clones, 70% to 85% recorded once. CDR1 MNHEY and CDR2 SVGAGI come from the germline V gene. The CDR3 runs to 14 residues. The starting material was PBMCs, obtained from a glioma patient whose treatment included an IDH1 peptide vaccine. The TCR originated in a man in his thirties or forties with glioma. J is TRBJ1-1 and V is TRBV6-5; D may be TRBD1 (6 bases). The CDR3 spells CASSWTLGGADAFF. Written as DNA, the CDR3 is TGTGCCAGCAGTTGGACTTTAGGGGGGGCTGATGCTTTCTTT.